The 17 T cell receptor beta chains reported below all come from one sample, sequenced in a study of cytomegalovirus exposure and HLA in healthy donors. The repertoire was sequenced with immunoSEQ multiplex PCR; TCRdb's copy has only in-frame clones and lacks some. The sample records approximately 170,000 clones, 85% being singletons. What was sequenced was PBMCs. The receptors stem from a man between 18 and 35 years old in good health and CMV-seropositive.

The chain joins TRBV5-1 to TRBJ2-7, with a weak D call TRBD1 (5 bases). V lost 4 bases and J lost 0, with 11 bases in between. Germline V CDR1 and CDR2: SGHRS, YFSETQ. CDR3 size: 14 residues. The CDR3 spells CASSLQVDSYEQYF. The CDR3 nucleotides are TGCGCCAGCAGCCTACAGGTCGACTCCTACGAGCAGTACTTC.

The gene calls are TRBV6-5 and TRBJ2-5; TRBD2 matches at 7 bases. The ends lost 5 bases at V and 5 bases at J; junction bases unmatched: 8. Germline lookup yields CDR1 MNHEY and CDR2 SVGAGI. This CDR3 region has 14 residues. The CDR3 DNA sequence: TGTGCCAGCAGTAGGTGGGAGGGCCAGGAGACCCAGTACTTC. Amino acid sequence: CASSRWEGQETQYF.

This chain uses TRBV18 with TRBJ2-2; 12 positions agree with TRBD2. Looked up from germline, CDR1 is KGHSH and CDR2 is LQKENI. V shed 3 bases, J shed 1 base, and the junction held 3 bases outside the gene matches. The CDR3 is 17 residues long. The CDR3 is CASSPPLAGGNTGELFF. For the CDR3, the DNA is TGTGCCAGCTCACCTCCACTAGCGGGAGGGAACACCGGGGAGCTGTTTTTT. Together with reference TRBV18 and TRBJ2-2, the CDR3 gives the full variable domain: NAGVMQNPRHLVRRRGQEARLRCSPMKGHSHVYWYRQLPEEGLKFMVYLQKENIIDESGMPKERFSAEFPKEGPSILRIQQVVRGDSAAYFCASSPPLAGGNTGELFFGEGSRLTVL.

V is TRBV19 and J is TRBJ1-2; weak D call: TRBD1 (5 bases). The CDR3 extends over 13 amino acids. The germline gives CDR1 LNHDA, CDR2 SQIVND (reference sequence). V was pared by 5 bases and J by 5 bases, with 12 bases between. The CDR3 sequence: CASSDEGRYGYTF. DNA for the CDR3: TGTGCCAGTAGTGACGAGGGGAGGTATGGCTACACCTTC.

The chain has TRBV18 and TRBJ2-7, with 7 bases aligning to TRBD1. This CDR3 spans 14 amino acids. J was trimmed by 5 bases and V by 3 bases; bases with no gene match: 7. Germline V gene lookup returns CDR1 KGHSH and CDR2 LQKENI. CDR3 DNA sequence: TGTGCCAGCTCACCGGGAAACAGGGGCCACGAGCAGTACTTC. Translated: CASSPGNRGHEQYF. Full variable domain (missing parts from reference TRBV18 and TRBJ2-7): NAGVMQNPRHLVRRRGQEARLRCSPMKGHSHVYWYRQLPEEGLKFMVYLQKENIIDESGMPKERFSAEFPKEGPSILRIQQVVRGDSAAYFCASSPGNRGHEQYFGPGTRLTVT.

The genes are TRBV14 and TRBJ2-1; 11 bases are a match to TRBD2. From germline, CDR1 is SGHDN and CDR2 FVKESK. There are 12 residues in the CDR3. With 4 bases clipped from V and 10 bases from J, the junction kept 0 bases outside the gene matches. CDR3: CASSPSGREQFF. DNA of the CDR3: TGTGCCAGCAGCCCTAGCGGGAGGGAGCAGTTCTTC.

This chain links TRBV18 with TRBJ1-1; possibly TRBD1 for D (6 bases). This CDR3 region has 13 residues. CDR1 is KGHSH, CDR2 LQKENI, per germline. Trimming cost V 1 base and J 6 bases, with 9 bases left between them. The CDR3 loop is CASSPQGVPEAFF. CDR3 sequence (DNA): TGTGCCAGCTCACCACAGGGGGTCCCTGAAGCTTTCTTT.

This clone was recorded a few times. The chain combines TRBV11-2 with TRBJ2-7; D is possibly TRBD1 (6 bases). This CDR3 is built from 13 residues. Trimming left V 5 bases short and J 5 bases short, with 13 bases between. CDR1 SGHAT and CDR2 FQNNGV come from the germline V gene. The CDR3 nucleotides are TGTGCCAGCAGCCCCCGCAGGGGAAACGAGCAGTACTTC. Its protein product is CASSPRRGNEQYF.

This chain connects TRBV7-9 to TRBJ1-1; the match to TRBD1 covers 7 bases. Germline V lookup: CDR1 SEHNR, CDR2 FQNEAQ (reference sequence). Trimming at V came to 5 bases and at J to 5 bases, leaving 11 bases not matched to a gene. This CDR3 contains 15 residues. CDR3 protein: CASSPAQGRGTEAFF. For the CDR3, the DNA is TGTGCCAGCAGCCCCGCACAGGGGCGAGGGACTGAAGCTTTCTTT.

This chain connects TRBV28 to TRBJ2-5; unclear D gene. This CDR3 contains 16 residues. Trimming stripped 6 bases from V and 2 bases from J, with 19 bases between. The germline CDR1 and CDR2 sequences are MDHEN and SYDVKM. The DNA for the CDR3 is TGTGCCAGCAGCCGACGACTGCAAGGCCGGCAAGAGACCCAGTACTTC. It translates to CASSRRLQGRQETQYF.

The chain couples TRBV2 to TRBJ1-1, with a tentative D call TRBD1 (6 bases). V was cut by 5 bases and J by 3 bases, with 13 bases left in between. The germline gives CDR1 SNHLY, CDR2 FYNNEI. The CDR3 runs 14 residues. CDR3 region: CASSWGRGDTEAFF. The CDR3 nucleotides are TGTGCCAGCAGTTGGGGGAGGGGGGACACTGAAGCTTTCTTT. The variable domain in full, completed from reference TRBV2 and TRBJ1-1, reads EPEVTQTPSHQVTQMGQEVILRCVPISNHLYFYWYRQILGQKVEFLVSFYNNEISEKSEIFDDQFSVERPDGSNFTLKIRSTKLEDSAMYFCASSWGRGDTEAFFGQGTRLTVV.

The chain uses TRBV13 and TRBJ1-3; possible D gene TRBD1, 5 bases. Per germline, CDR1 PRHDT and CDR2 FYEKMQ (reference sequence). The ends were cut back, 7 bases at V and 0 bases at J, with 13 bases in the middle. This CDR3 region has 15 residues. The CDR3 bases are TGTGCCAGCACATTGACAGAGAGCTCTGGAAACACCATATATTTT. Amino acids: CASTLTESSGNTIYF.

This clone was picked up a small number of times. The chain links TRBV2 to TRBJ1-1; TRBD1 is a possible D gene (5 bases). The germline V gene has CDR1 SNHLY and CDR2 FYNNEI. Trimming removed 6 bases from V and 1 base from J, with 12 bases in between. CDR3 length: 14 amino acids. CDR3 loop: CASSDGQGNTEAFF. For the CDR3, the DNA is TGTGCCAGCAGCGACGGCCAGGGGAACACTGAAGCTTTCTTT.

V usage is TRBV6-1 and J usage is TRBJ2-3, with 13 bases fitting TRBD2. J lost 0 bases, V lost 4 bases, and 10 bases had no gene match. The germline CDR1 and CDR2 sequences are MNHNS and SASEGT. This CDR3 region has 19 residues. The CDR3, as DNA: TGTGCCAGCAGTGGCTCGGGACTAGCGGGGCCCTCTAGCACAGATACGCAGTATTTT. This codes for CASSGSGLAGPSSTDTQYF.

The chain links TRBV19 to TRBJ2-1, with 8 bases aligning to TRBD1. CDR3 length: 14 residues. Germline trimming cut 4 bases from V and 2 bases from J; bases unmatched to any gene: 1. Germline CDR1 LNHDA, CDR2 SQIVND (reference sequence). CDR3 region: CASSKDRAYNEQFF. The CDR3 region has the DNA TGTGCCAGTAGTAAGGACAGGGCCTACAATGAGCAGTTCTTC.

This chain uses TRBV9 with TRBJ2-1; 11 bases agree with TRBD2. The CDR3 loop spans 20 amino acids. CDR1 SGDLS and CDR2 YYNGEE come from the germline V gene. With 0 bases clipped from V and 0 bases from J, the junction kept 11 bases outside the gene matches. The CDR3 bases are TGTGCCAGCAGCGTAGGGGGGTCGACTAGCGGGAAAAACTCCTACAATGAGCAGTTCTTC. It specifies CASSVGGSTSGKNSYNEQFF.

The chain links TRBV5-1 to TRBJ2-7; TRBD2 might be the D (5 bases). Trimming took off 1 base at V and 2 bases at J, with 13 bases between the two ends. This CDR3 is built from 15 residues. Germline CDR1 is SGHRS and CDR2 is YFSETQ. CDR3 protein: CASSLYGSATYEQYF. DNA for the CDR3: TGCGCCAGCAGCTTGTATGGTAGCGCTACCTACGAGCAGTACTTC.